Described below is a single T cell receptor (beta chain) sequence and its context. The target antigen is unknown. Germline assignment: CDR1 SQVTM and CDR2 ANQGSEA. With 3 bases clipped from V and 4 bases from J, the junction kept 7 bases outside the gene matches. CDR3 length equals 14 residues. The sample belongs to a study of T cell repertoires in cytomegalovirus infection. Whole-study context: CMV epitopes used comprised recently identified HLA-C-restricted ones and well-studied HLA-B-restricted ones. Study findings and constraints: The cumulative frequency of public TCR beta families distinguished individuals who carried CMV together with the relevant HLA. HLA-C-restricted, CMV-specific TCR beta clonotypes were dominant ex vivo.

Via MiXCR, TCRdb re-called the reads, giving one row per CDR3 protein. The sample consists of fewer than 150,000 distinct CDR3 sequences, about 33% of them appearing once. The sample in question was CD8+ T cells from cultured PBMCs, obtained from culture after CMV antigen stimulation. V usage is TRBV29-1 and J usage is TRBJ2-7, with 9 nucleotides matching TRBD1. The TCR comes from a human donor in good health (CMV status not recorded). Some clones in this sample may be carry-over from other donors' samples. CDR3 coding DNA: TGCAGCGTTGAGGTACAGGGGGCGCCTTACGAGCAGTACTTC. It is translated as CSVEVQGAPYEQYF.